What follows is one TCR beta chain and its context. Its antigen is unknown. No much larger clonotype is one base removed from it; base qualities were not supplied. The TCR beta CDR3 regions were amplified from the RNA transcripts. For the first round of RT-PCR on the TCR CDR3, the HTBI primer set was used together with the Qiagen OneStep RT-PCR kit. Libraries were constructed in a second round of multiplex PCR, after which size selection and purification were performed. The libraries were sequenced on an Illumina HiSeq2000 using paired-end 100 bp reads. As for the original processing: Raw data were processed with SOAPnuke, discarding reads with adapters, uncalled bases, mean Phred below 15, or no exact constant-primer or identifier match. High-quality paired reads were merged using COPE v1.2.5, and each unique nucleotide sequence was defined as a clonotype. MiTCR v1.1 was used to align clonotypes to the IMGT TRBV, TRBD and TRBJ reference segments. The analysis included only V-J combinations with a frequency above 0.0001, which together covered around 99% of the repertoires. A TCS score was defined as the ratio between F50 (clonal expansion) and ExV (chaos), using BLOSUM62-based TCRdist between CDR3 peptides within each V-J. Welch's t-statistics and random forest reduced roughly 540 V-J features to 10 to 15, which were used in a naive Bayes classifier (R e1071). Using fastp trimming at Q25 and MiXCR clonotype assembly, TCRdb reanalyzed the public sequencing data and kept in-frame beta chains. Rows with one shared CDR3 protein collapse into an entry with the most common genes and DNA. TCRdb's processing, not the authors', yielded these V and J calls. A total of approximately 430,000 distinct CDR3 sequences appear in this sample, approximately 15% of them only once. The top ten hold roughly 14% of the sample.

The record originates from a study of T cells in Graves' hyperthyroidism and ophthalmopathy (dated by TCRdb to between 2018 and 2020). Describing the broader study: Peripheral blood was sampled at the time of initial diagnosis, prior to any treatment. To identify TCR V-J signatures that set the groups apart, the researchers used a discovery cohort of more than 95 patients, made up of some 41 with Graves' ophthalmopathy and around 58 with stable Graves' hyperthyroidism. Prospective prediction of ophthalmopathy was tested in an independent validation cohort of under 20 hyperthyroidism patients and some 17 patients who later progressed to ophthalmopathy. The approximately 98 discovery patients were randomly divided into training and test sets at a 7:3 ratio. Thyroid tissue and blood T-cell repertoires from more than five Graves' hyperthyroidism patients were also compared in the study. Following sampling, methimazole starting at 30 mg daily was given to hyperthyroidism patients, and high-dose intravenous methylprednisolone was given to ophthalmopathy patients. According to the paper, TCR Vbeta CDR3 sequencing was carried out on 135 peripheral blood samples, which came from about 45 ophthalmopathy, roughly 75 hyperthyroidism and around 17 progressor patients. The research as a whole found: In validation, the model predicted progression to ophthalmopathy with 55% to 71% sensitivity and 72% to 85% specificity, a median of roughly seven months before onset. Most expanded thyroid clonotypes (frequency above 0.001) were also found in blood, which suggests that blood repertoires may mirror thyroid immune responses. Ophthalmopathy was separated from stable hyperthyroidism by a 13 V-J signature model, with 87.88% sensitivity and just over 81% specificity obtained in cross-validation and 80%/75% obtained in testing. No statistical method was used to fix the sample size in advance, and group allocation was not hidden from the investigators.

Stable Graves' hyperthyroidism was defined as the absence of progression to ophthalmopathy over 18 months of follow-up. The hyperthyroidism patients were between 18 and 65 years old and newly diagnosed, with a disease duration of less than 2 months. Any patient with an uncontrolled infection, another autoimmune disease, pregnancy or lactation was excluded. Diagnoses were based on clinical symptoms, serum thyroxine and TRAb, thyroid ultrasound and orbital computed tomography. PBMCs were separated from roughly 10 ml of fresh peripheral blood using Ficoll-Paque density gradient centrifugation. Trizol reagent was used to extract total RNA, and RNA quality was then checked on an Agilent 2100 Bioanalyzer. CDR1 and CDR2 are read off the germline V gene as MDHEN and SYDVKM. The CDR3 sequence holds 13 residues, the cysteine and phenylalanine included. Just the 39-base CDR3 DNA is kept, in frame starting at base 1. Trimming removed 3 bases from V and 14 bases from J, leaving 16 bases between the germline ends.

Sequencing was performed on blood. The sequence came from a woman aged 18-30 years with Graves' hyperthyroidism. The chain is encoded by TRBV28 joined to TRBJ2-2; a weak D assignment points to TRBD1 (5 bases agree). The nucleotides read TGTGCCAGCAGTTTCCAACCCCAAGGGGTCCTGTTTTTT. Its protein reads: CASSFQPQGVLFF.